Below, 3 T cell receptor beta chains from the same sample are listed, as sequenced in a study of blood T cell repertoires in COVID-19. Produced via immunoSEQ multiplex PCR; TCRdb's table is partial and in-frame only. The repertoire has under 350,000 clones, 80% to 90% of them found once; the top ten carry less than 4.5%. Source material: PBMCs or T cells enriched from blood (not recorded which). The receptors were gathered from a young man who had recovered from COVID-19.

V usage is TRBV5-8 and J usage is TRBJ2-1; TRBD2 matches 9 bases. Germline assignment: CDR1 SGHTS and CDR2 YDEGEE. The junction had 9 bases not matched to a gene; V was cut back by 3 bases and J by 8 bases. The CDR3 is 15 amino acids. The CDR3 protein is CASSSGTSTRDEQFF. CDR3 nucleotides: TGTGCCAGCAGCTCCGGGACTAGCACACGGGATGAGCAGTTCTTC.

The chain carries TRBV6-5 and TRBJ1-2, with D hard to call. The ends were cut back, 8 bases at V and 3 bases at J, with 10 bases in the middle. CDR3 length: 12 residues. The germline CDR1 and CDR2 sequences are MNHEY and SVGAGI. The CDR3 loop is CASVRGYYGYTF. Here the CDR3 DNA reads TGTGCCAGCGTCCGGGGTTACTATGGCTACACCTTC.

The chain recombines TRBV2 with TRBJ1-2; possible D gene TRBD1, 6 bases. This CDR3 is 16 amino acids long. V lost 6 bases, J lost 2 bases, and 19 bases lay in between. CDR1 and CDR2 from the germline V gene are SNHLY and FYNNEI. DNA for the CDR3: TGTGCCAGCAGCCGACTCATAGGGGGTTCGAACTATGGCTACACCTTC. It encodes CASSRLIGGSNYGYTF. Supplemented by reference TRBV2 and TRBJ1-2, the full variable domain reads EPEVTQTPSHQVTQMGQEVILRCVPISNHLYFYWYRQILGQKVEFLVSFYNNEISEKSEIFDDQFSVERPDGSNFTLKIRSTKLEDSAMYFCASSRLIGGSNYGYTFGSGTRLTVV.